This T cell receptor (beta chain) was recovered during a study of T-cell reconstitution after alpha-beta-depleted transplantation in children. Unique molecular identifiers were built into the TCRbeta library. TCRdb ran MiXCR on the PCR reads and lists one entry per CDR3 protein. The sample comprises 400,000 to 500,000 distinct CDR3 sequences, 9.5% to 13% of which are singletons, and 4.5% to 6% rests with the top ten. This clonotype was seen more than once but under ten times. V dropped 0 bases and J dropped 4; count of bases not matched to a gene: 0. Germline CDR1 SGHTA, CDR2 FQGNSA. This CDR3 comprises 14 residues.

This rearrangement joins TRBV7-2 to TRBJ1-2, with TRBD1 identical over 9 bases. This clonotype was obtained from a human donor who donated a stem cell graft to a child with acute myeloid leukemia. The sequenced sample was PBMCs from the stem cell graft donor, obtained from the stem cell graft. CDR3 sequence reads: CASSLAGQGYGYTF. The CDR3 DNA reads as TGTGCCAGCAGCTTAGCGGGACAGGGCTATGGCTACACCTTC.